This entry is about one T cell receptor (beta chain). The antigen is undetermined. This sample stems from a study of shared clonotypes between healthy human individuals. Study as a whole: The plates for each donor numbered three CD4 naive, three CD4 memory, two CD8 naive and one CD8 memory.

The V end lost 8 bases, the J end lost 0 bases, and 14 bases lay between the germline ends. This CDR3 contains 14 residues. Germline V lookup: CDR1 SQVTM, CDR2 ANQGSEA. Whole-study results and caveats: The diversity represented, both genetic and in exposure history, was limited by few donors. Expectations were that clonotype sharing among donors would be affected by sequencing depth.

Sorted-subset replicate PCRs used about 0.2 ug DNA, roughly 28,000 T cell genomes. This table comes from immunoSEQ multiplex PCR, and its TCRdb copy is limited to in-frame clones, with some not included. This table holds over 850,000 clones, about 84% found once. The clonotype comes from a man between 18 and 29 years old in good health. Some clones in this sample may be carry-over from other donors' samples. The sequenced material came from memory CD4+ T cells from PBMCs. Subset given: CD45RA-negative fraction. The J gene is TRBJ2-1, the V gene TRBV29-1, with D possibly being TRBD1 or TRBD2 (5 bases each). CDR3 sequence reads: CSFRGGGSYNEQFF. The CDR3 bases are TGCAGCTTCCGAGGTGGGGGCTCCTACAATGAGCAGTTCTTC.